This T cell receptor beta chain was recovered during a study of blood T cell repertoires in COVID-19. About the research overall: Samples of COVID-19 (acute and convalescent) were obtained from the United States, Italy and Spain. Nucleic acid was either cDNA or gDNA, and it came from T cells, B-cell-depleted T cells, or PBMCs.

Unmatched junction bases numbered 6, after V lost 1 base and J lost 4 bases. Germline V CDR1 and CDR2: MGHRA, YSYEKL. The CDR3 loop spans 16 amino acids. Sequenced by immunoSEQ multiplex PCR; TCRdb stores in-frame clones only, minus some. The table lists approximately 40,000 clones, roughly 84% of them singletons, with approximately 15% in the top ten. This sequence was found in a human donor in a cohort sampled during active COVID-19. This sequence joins TRBV4-1 and TRBJ2-1; 8 bases are a match to TRBD2. Input material: peripheral blood. The CDR3: CASSQGSGGQYNEQFF. The CDR3 DNA follows: TGCGCCAGCAGCCAAGGATCGGGGGGGCAGTACAATGAGCAGTTCTTC.